Below are 17 T cell receptor beta chains sequenced from a single sample in a study of neurological immune-mediated disorders. Time point: longitudinal time-point 3. TCRdb recomputed calls from the 5' RACE reads with MiXCR, one row per CDR3 protein. The sample lists around 53,000 distinct CDR3 sequences, 7.5% to 9.5% seen once, with roughly 2% in the top ten. The sample consisted of PBMCs. The receptors shown here come from a woman aged 40 to 49 in good health.

This clonotype was observed many times. The genes are TRBV29-1 and TRBJ2-3; D may be TRBD2 (6 bases). The ends were cut back, 1 base at V and 2 bases at J, with 10 bases in the middle. The CDR3 is made up of 14 amino acids. The germline V gene encodes CDR1 SQVTM and CDR2 ANQGSEA. CDR3 DNA: TGCAGCGTTGAAGGCGGGGCGGCCACAGATACGCAGTATTTT. Translated, it gives CSVEGGAATDTQYF.

To note about this clonotype: This may be a read error: a much more frequent sequence differs by one nucleotide. This chain uses TRBV27 with TRBJ2-7; TRBD1 aligns across 8 bases. CDR1 and CDR2 (germline): MNHEY, SMNVEV (reference sequence). CDR3 size: 14 residues. The CDR3: CASRSLDRVYELYF. For the CDR3, the DNA is TGTGCCAGCAGATCCCTGGACAGGGTCTACGAGCTGTACTTC.

This clonotype showed up just a few times. The V and J genes are TRBV12-3 or TRBV12-4 and TRBJ2-5, with D perhaps assigned TRBD1 or TRBD2 (5 bases each). Trimming removed 5 bases from V and 5 bases from J, with 12 bases in between. The CDR3 has 13 amino acids. CDR3 DNA sequence: TGTGCCAGCAGTCCCCGTCGGGGCGAGACCCAGTACTTC. Encoded protein: CASSPRRGETQYF.

This clonotype was observed many times. J is TRBJ1-5 and V is TRBV7-2; the D gene is possibly TRBD1 (6 bases). The ends were cut back, 3 bases at V and 7 bases at J, with 13 bases in the middle. There are 14 residues in the CDR3. Per the germline V gene, CDR1 is SGHTA and CDR2 is FQGNSA. CDR3 loop: CASSFWQQGQPQHF. DNA for the CDR3: TGTGCCAGCAGCTTCTGGCAGCAGGGGCAGCCCCAGCATTTT.

This clonotype appeared once. V usage is TRBV2 and J usage is TRBJ2-2; D perhaps matches TRBD2 (6 bases). V lost 2 bases to trimming and J lost 4 bases, with 8 bases between them. CDR1 and CDR2 (germline): SNHLY, FYNNEI. This CDR3 is built from 14 residues. The CDR3 is CASSETLATGELFF. DNA of the CDR3: TGTGCCAGCAGTGAAACACTAGCCACCGGGGAGCTGTTTTTT.

This clonotype was detected ten times or more. The chain employs TRBV10-3 and TRBJ2-1, with a possible D match to TRBD2 (5 bases). Trimming removed 0 bases from V and 0 bases from J, with 12 bases in between. Germline CDR1 is ENHRY and CDR2 is SYGVKD. The length of the CDR3 is 17 residues. The CDR3 nucleotides are TGTGCCATCAGTGAGTCGATCGCGGGTTACTCCTACAATGAGCAGTTCTTC. Translation: CAISESIAGYSYNEQFF.

This clonotype was detected ten times or more. The chain combines TRBV9 with TRBJ1-4; D remains ambiguous. In germline, CDR1 is SGDLS, CDR2 YYNGEE. The ends were cut back, 4 bases at V and 8 bases at J, with 12 bases in the middle. The CDR3 is 13 amino acids. CDR3 residues: CASSPGSGEKLFF. CDR3 bases: TGTGCCAGCAGCCCTGGGTCGGGGGAAAAACTGTTTTTT.

This clonotype was seen repeatedly, ten times or more. The J gene is TRBJ1-3, the V gene TRBV18; D unclear. The CDR3 runs 15 residues. V was shortened by 0 bases and J by 2 bases, with 8 bases between the two germline ends. The V gene's germline CDR1 is KGHSH and CDR2 LQKENI. CDR3 region: CASSPPRPPGNTIYF. The CDR3 nucleotides are TGTGCCAGCTCACCACCGCGGCCTCCTGGAAACACCATATATTTT.

The chain uses TRBV30 and TRBJ1-4; no definite D call. Trimming shortened V by 4 bases and J by 11 bases, and 20 bases separated the two germline ends. The germline V gene encodes CDR1 GTSNPN and CDR2 SVGIG (reference sequence). The CDR3 is made up of 14 amino acids. In DNA, the CDR3 is TGTGCCTGGATGACTGACCGACTGTATGGGAAACTGTTTTTT. Its translation: CAWMTDRLYGKLFF.

The table lists this clonotype with many counts. The chain links TRBV6-5 to TRBJ1-5; no firm D call. Germline V gene data show CDR1 as MNHEY and CDR2 as SVGAGI. CDR3 length: 14 amino acids. The ends were cut back, 2 bases at V and 3 bases at J, with 8 bases in the middle. CDR3 amino acids: CASSYGGLNQPQHF. As DNA, the CDR3 is TGTGCCAGCAGTTACGGCGGGCTCAATCAGCCCCAGCATTTT.

The table lists this clonotype with many counts. This sequence joins TRBV5-5 and TRBJ2-4, with D perhaps TRBD1 or TRBD2 (5 bases each). The germline V gene has CDR1 SGHKS and CDR2 YYEKEE (reference sequence). The CDR3 has 14 amino acids. Trimming shortened V by 1 base and J by 6 bases, and 11 bases separated the two germline ends. The CDR3 sequence is CASSLTGGRNIQYF. As DNA, the CDR3 is TGTGCCAGCAGCTTGACTGGGGGAAGAAACATTCAGTACTTC.

In this sample, this clonotype turned up a few times. The genes are TRBV6-6 and TRBJ2-1; D tentatively reads TRBD1 or TRBD2 (5 bases each). CDR3 length equals 16 residues. CDR1 MNHNY and CDR2 SVGAGI come from the germline V gene (reference sequence). The V gene lost 2 bases and the J gene lost 6 bases, with 17 bases spanning the gap. The CDR3 coding sequence is TGTGCCAGCAGTTACCCATCAGGGACCCTCGGCAATGAGCAGTTCTTC. It is translated as CASSYPSGTLGNEQFF.

This clonotype has at least ten counts. The chain combines TRBV7-3 with TRBJ2-5, with TRBD1 matching over 7 bases. The J segment lost 5 bases and the V segment lost 7 bases, leaving 7 bases of the junction unmatched. The CDR3 loop spans 13 amino acids. Germline assignment: CDR1 SGHTA and CDR2 FQGTGA. The CDR3 is CASTEGARETQYF. The CDR3 DNA reads as TGTGCCAGCACTGAGGGGGCTCGGGAGACCCAGTACTTC.

The chain has TRBV5-1 and TRBJ2-1; D is ambiguous. CDR3 size: 13 residues. CDR1 and CDR2 from the germline V gene are SGHRS and YFSETQ. V was cut by 4 bases and J by 8 bases, with 13 bases left in between. CDR3 sequence (DNA): TGCGCCAGCAGCCAGGCTGTGTGGGATGAGCAGTTCTTC. Residues: CASSQAVWDEQFF.

In DNA form, the CDR3 reads TGTGCCATCAGTGAGTGGGGTGGGGGCCCGGATGGCTACACCTTC. Protein: CAISEWGGGPDGYTF. This rearrangement joins TRBV10-3 to TRBJ1-2; tentatively, D is TRBD1 (6 bases). The germline V gene has CDR1 ENHRY and CDR2 SYGVKD. Between the trimmed V and J ends, which lost 1 base and 6 bases, there was a span of 15 bases. CDR3 length: 15 amino acids.

This clonotype was picked up many times. The chain's CDR3 is CASRGLVGNEQFF. The DNA for the CDR3 is TGTGCCAGCAGGGGACTAGTAGGCAATGAGCAGTTCTTC. The chain combines TRBV6-5 with TRBJ2-1; 8 nucleotides match TRBD2. Germline V lookup: CDR1 MNHEY, CDR2 SVGAGI. The CDR3 contains 13 residues. V trimming: 6 bases; J trimming: 6 bases; junction bases outside the gene matches: 4.

This clonotype was seen at least ten times. The chain joins TRBV4-1 to TRBJ1-2; tentative D call: TRBD1 (5 bases). The CDR3 contains 16 residues. In germline, CDR1 is MGHRA, CDR2 YSYEKL. V was pared by 1 base and J by 4 bases, with 16 bases between. In nucleotides, the CDR3 is TGCGCCAGCAGCCAAGGACCGAAAGACAGATCCTATGGCTACACCTTC. The encoded protein is CASSQGPKDRSYGYTF.